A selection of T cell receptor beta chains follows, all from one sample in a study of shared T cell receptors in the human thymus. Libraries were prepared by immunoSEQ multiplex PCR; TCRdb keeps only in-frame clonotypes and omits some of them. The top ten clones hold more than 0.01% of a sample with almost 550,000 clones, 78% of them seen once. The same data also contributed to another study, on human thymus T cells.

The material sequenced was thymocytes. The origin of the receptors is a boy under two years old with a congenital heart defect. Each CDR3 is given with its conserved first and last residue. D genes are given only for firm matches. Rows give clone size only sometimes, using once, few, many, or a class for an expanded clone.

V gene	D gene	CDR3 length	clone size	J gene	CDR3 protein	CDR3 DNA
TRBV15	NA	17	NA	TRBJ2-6	CATSKGGGGSGANVLTF	TGTGCCACCAGCAAGGGCGGAGGTGGCTCTGGGGCCAACGTCCTGACTTTC
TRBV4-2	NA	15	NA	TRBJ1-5	CASSQEPQRDQPQHF	TGTGCCAGCAGCCAAGAGCCCCAACGGGATCAGCCCCAGCATTTT
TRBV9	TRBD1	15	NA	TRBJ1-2	CASTVGTGHNYGYTF	TGTGCCAGCACCGTGGGGACAGGGCATAACTATGGCTACACCTTC
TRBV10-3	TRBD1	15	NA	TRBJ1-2	CAISEQRDRSYGYTF	TGTGCCATCAGTGAGCAGAGGGACAGATCTTATGGCTACACCTTC
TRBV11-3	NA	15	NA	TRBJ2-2	CASSSRLSGDGELFF	TGTGCCAGCAGCTCCCGACTATCCGGAGACGGGGAGCTGTTTTTT
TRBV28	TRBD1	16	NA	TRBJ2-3	CASSPRQGRYTDTQYF	TGTGCCAGCAGCCCGAGACAGGGAAGATACACAGATACGCAGTATTTT
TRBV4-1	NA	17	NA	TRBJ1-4	CASSPYPNLPTNEKLFF	TGCGCCAGCAGCCCCTACCCCAATCTACCAACTAATGAAAAACTGTTTTTT
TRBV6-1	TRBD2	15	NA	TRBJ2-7	CASQNPSGSSYEQYF	TGTGCCTCACAAAACCCGAGCGGGAGCTCCTACGAGCAGTACTTC
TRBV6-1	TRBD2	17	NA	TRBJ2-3	CASSERYLAGVTDTQYF	TGTGCCAGCAGTGAGAGATATCTAGCGGGAGTCACAGATACGCAGTATTTT
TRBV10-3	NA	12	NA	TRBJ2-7	CAIQASNYEQYF	TGTGCCATCCAGGCCAGTAACTACGAGCAGTACTTC
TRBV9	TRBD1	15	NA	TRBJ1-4	CASSVVAGGNEKLFF	TGTGCCAGCAGCGTAGTCGCAGGGGGAAATGAAAAACTGTTTTTT
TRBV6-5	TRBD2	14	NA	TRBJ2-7	CASGTPGGLYEQYF	TGTGCCAGCGGAACGCCGGGAGGGCTCTACGAGCAGTACTTC
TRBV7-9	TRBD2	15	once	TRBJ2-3	CAVRHGTSVTDTQYF	TGTGCCGTGAGGCACGGGACTAGCGTAACAGATACGCAGTATTTT
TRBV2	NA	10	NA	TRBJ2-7	CATSSYEQYF	TGTGCCACCTCGTCCTACGAGCAGTACTTC
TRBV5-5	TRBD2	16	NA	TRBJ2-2	CASSPVAGVTTGELFF	TGTGCCAGCAGCCCCGTAGCGGGAGTGACGACCGGGGAGCTGTTTTTT
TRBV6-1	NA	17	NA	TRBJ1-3	CASSVPALDSSGNTIYF	TGTGCCAGCAGTGTGCCGGCTCTGGACAGCTCTGGAAACACCATATATTTT
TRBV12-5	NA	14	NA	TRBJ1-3	CASGTTASGNTIYF	TGTGCTAGTGGTACGACAGCCTCTGGAAACACCATATATTTT
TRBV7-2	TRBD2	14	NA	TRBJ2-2	CASSSLTSHGELFF	TGTGCCAGCAGCTCCCTGACTAGCCACGGGGAGCTGTTTTTT
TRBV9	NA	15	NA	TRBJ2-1	CASSSGGKGYNEQFF	TGTGCCAGCAGTTCTGGCGGGAAGGGTTACAATGAGCAGTTCTTC
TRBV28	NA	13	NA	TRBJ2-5	CASSKSPRETQYF	TGTGCCAGCAGCAAGTCCCCACGGGAGACCCAGTACTTC